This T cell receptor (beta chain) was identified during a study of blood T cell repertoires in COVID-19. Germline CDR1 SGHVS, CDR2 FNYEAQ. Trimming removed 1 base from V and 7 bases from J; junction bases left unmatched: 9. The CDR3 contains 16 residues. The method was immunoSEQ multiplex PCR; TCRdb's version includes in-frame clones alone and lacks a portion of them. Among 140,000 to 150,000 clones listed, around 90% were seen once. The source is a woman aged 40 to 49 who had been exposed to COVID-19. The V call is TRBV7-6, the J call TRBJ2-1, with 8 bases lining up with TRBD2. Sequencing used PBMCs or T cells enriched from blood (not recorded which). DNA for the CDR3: TGTGCCAGCAGCTTAGTGGCCGGGAGGGCCCAGAATGAGCAGTTCTTC. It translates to CASSLVAGRAQNEQFF.